This T cell receptor beta chain comes out of a study of blood T cell repertoires in COVID-19. This CDR3 region has 15 residues. CDR1 is MNHNY and CDR2 is SVGAGI in the germline V gene (reference sequence). V lost 2 bases, J lost 7 bases, and 8 bases stayed unmatched. Clones were sequenced by immunoSEQ multiplex PCR, and TCRdb holds only the in-frame ones, with some missing. The sample holds a few hundred thousand clones, around 84% seen once. This chain links TRBV6-6 with TRBJ2-5; TRBD2 matches at 9 bases. This clonotype was sampled from a woman between 70 and 85 years old with active or convalescent COVID-19. Sequencing was performed on peripheral blood. The CDR3 sequence: CASSYREAGGVTQYF. Here the CDR3 DNA reads TGTGCCAGCAGTTACAGAGAAGCGGGGGGTGTGACCCAGTACTTC.